These T cell receptor beta chains were read from a single sample in a study of T cell responses to AZD1222 COVID-19 vaccine. Produced via immunoSEQ multiplex PCR; TCRdb's table is partial and in-frame only. The profile shows about 100,000 clones, over 90% of them singletons. The source was peripheral blood, collected on day 0 of AZD1222 vaccination. The receptor source for this set is an adult in good health. The conserved cysteine and the conserved F or W are not part of the CDR3 here. The order of the fields is J gene, V gene, CDR3 protein.

J: TRBJ2-2; V: TRBV6-5; CDR3: ASSSMGLNTGELF
J: TRBJ2-7; V: TRBV10-2; CDR3: ASGESYEQY
J: TRBJ2-3; V: TRBV5-5; CDR3: ASSFSVDTQY
J: TRBJ1-1; V: TRBV15; CDR3: ATSRVRVLTEAF
J: TRBJ2-3; V: TRBV27; CDR3: ASSLGQGADTQY
J: TRBJ1-5; V: TRBV18; CDR3: ASSPTAGGDQPQH
J: TRBJ2-1; V: TRBV20-1; CDR3: SASSANEQF
J: TRBJ1-3; V: TRBV7-2; CDR3: ASSLVRDPGNTIY
J: TRBJ2-3; V: TRBV25-1; CDR3: ASSDVRKDTQY
J: TRBJ2-3; V: TRBV6-4; CDR3: ASSQGQGALDTQY
J: TRBJ2-7; V: TRBV7-9; CDR3: ASSPPRGRGTYEQY
J: TRBJ2-2; V: TRBV7-3; CDR3: ASSLDILPGELF
J: TRBJ2-3; V: TRBV5-1; CDR3: ASSAPTGRPDTQY
J: TRBJ2-3; V: TRBV4-2; CDR3: ASSQAPTAGLTDTQY
J: TRBJ1-1; V: TRBV15; CDR3: ATSRVIGSMNTEAF
J: TRBJ1-1; V: TRBV2; CDR3: ASSAGRWTEAF
J: TRBJ1-2; V: TRBV9; CDR3: ASSVYRGAVGYT
J: TRBJ2-6; V: TRBV30; CDR3: AWRIGLPLSGANVLT